Listed here are 25 T cell receptor beta chains from one sample, sequenced in a study of blood T cells in healthy people across ages. The authors ran a second PCR of 7 to 11 cycles using a sample-barcoded 5' primer and a J-beta primer mix. In TCRdb, the 5' RACE reads were re-called with MiXCR into one record per CDR3 protein. The repertoire holds hundreds of thousands of distinct CDR3 sequences, with 47% as singletons. Specimen: blood. The receptors come from a man older than 75 in good health.

Comments on this clonotype: A read error may be the cause here, since a much bigger clone is one base away. The genes are TRBV7-2 and TRBJ2-1; D remains ambiguous. Deletions cut 2 bases from V and 0 bases from J, with 5 bases between. The CDR3 is 14 residues long. Germline values: CDR1 SGHTA, CDR2 FQGNSA. CDR3 nucleotides: TGTGCCAGCAGCTTACAGGCCTCCTACAATGAGCAGTTCTTC. Translation gives CASSLQASYNEQFF.

The table lists this clonotype with a count of one. The chain couples TRBV29-1 to TRBJ1-2; D gene ambiguous. V was cut by 4 bases and J by 13 bases, with 7 bases left in between. CDR1 and CDR2 (germline): SQVTM, ANQGSEA. The CDR3 is 8 residues long. CDR3 coding DNA: TGCAGCGTTGGGGTTAGCACCTTC. Protein: CSVGVSTF.

This clonotype was counted ten times or more. CDR3 bases: TGTGCCAGCAGCCCGGACGTATCTTCGACCTACAATGAGCAGTTCTTC. This translates into CASSPDVSSTYNEQFF. The V gene is TRBV7-9, the J gene TRBJ2-1; no clear D. The CDR3 totals 16 residues. CDR1 SEHNR and CDR2 FQNEAQ come from the germline V gene (reference sequence). The V and J ends lost 5 bases and 2 bases respectively, with 16 bases between them.

This clonotype is a singleton in its sample. The CDR3 is CASSQRGGRTEAFF. In nucleotides, the CDR3 is TGTGCCAGCAGCCAAAGGGGGGGTCGCACTGAAGCTTTCTTT. V usage is TRBV3-1 and J usage is TRBJ1-1; weak D call: TRBD1 (6 bases). The length of the CDR3 is 14 residues. Trimming removed 2 bases at V and 4 bases at J, with 11 bases between. The germline gives CDR1 LGHDT, CDR2 YNNKEL (reference sequence).

The V gene is TRBV5-1, the J gene TRBJ2-5; the D gene could be TRBD1 or TRBD2 (5 bases each). Germline loops: CDR1 SGHRS, CDR2 YFSETQ. The CDR3 runs to 16 residues. Trimming left V 0 bases short and J 5 bases short, with 17 bases between. CDR3 region: CASSLAGTIGTETQYF. Written as DNA, the CDR3 is TGCGCCAGCAGCTTGGCGGGAACGATAGGGACGGAGACCCAGTACTTC.

This clonotype was observed once. The chain carries TRBV6-5 and TRBJ1-1; D call uncertain. The CDR3 consists of 16 residues. Trimming removed 1 base at V and 4 bases at J, with 16 bases between. Per germline, CDR1 MNHEY and CDR2 SVGAGI. CDR3 DNA: TGTGCCAGCAGTTACTATCGCGGGGAGTTAAGCACTGAAGCTTTCTTT. As protein: CASSYYRGELSTEAFF.

The V gene is TRBV7-2, the J gene TRBJ2-7; 7 positions match TRBD1. Germline trimming cut 5 bases from V and 5 bases from J; bases unmatched to any gene: 9. Looked up from germline, CDR1 is SGHTA and CDR2 is FQGNSA. There are 14 residues in the CDR3. CDR3 protein: CASSVDRFYHEQYF. In nucleotides, the CDR3 is TGTGCCAGCAGCGTGGACAGGTTTTACCACGAGCAGTACTTC.

This clonotype was counted only a few times. The rearrangement uses TRBV20-1 and TRBJ2-3; possible D gene TRBD2, 7 bases. The CDR3 spans 13 residues. Looked up from germline, CDR1 is DFQATT and CDR2 is SNEGSKA (reference sequence). V shed 7 bases and J shed 5 bases, with 16 bases lying between them. The CDR3 here is CSERGGGGDTQYF. The CDR3 bases are TGCAGTGAGAGGGGAGGGGGGGGAGATACGCAGTATTTT.

CDR3 in DNA: TGCAGTGCTAGCCGAGCCCGAGGGCAGCCGAATGAGCAGTTCTTC. Encoded protein: CSASRARGQPNEQFF. The rearrangement links TRBV20-1 to TRBJ2-1, with D perhaps TRBD2 (5 bases). The germline gives CDR1 DFQATT, CDR2 SNEGSKA (reference sequence). The V gene lost 3 bases and the J gene lost 7 bases, with 19 bases spanning the gap. The CDR3 extends over 15 amino acids.

This clonotype was observed a few times. The J gene is TRBJ1-4, the V gene TRBV15; D may be TRBD1 (5 bases). V was cut by 3 bases and J by 0 bases, with 14 bases left in between. The CDR3 extends over 17 amino acids. Germline V lookup: CDR1 LNHNV, CDR2 YYDKDF (reference sequence). The CDR3: CATSSSGGGPTNEKLFF. Written as DNA, the CDR3 is TGTGCCACCAGCAGTTCTGGGGGAGGCCCAACTAATGAAAAACTGTTTTTT.

The sample holds many counts of this clonotype. The gene calls are TRBV9 and TRBJ2-7; TRBD1 agrees at 7 bases. J gave up 5 bases and V 4 bases, and 15 bases lay outside the gene matches. The CDR3 is made up of 16 amino acids. Germline V gene data show CDR1 as SGDLS and CDR2 as YYNGEE. The chain's CDR3 is CASSPRQGTVFDEQYF. CDR3 in DNA: TGTGCCAGCAGCCCGCGACAGGGAACGGTATTCGACGAGCAGTACTTC.

The J gene is TRBJ2-5, the V gene TRBV5-6, with D tentatively TRBD2 (6 bases). Trimming removed 2 bases at V and 1 base at J, with 12 bases between. Germline assignment: CDR1 SGHDT and CDR2 YYEEEE. This CDR3 has 15 residues. CDR3 sequence reads: CASSFGTGRQETQYF. The CDR3 DNA reads as TGTGCCAGCAGCTTCGGGACTGGACGCCAAGAGACCCAGTACTTC.

The V gene is TRBV7-9, the J gene TRBJ2-2; D is unclear. V was shortened by 4 bases and J by 6 bases, with 9 bases between the two germline ends. The CDR3 has 13 residues. CDR1 is SEHNR and CDR2 is FQNEAQ in the germline V gene (reference sequence). The CDR3 DNA follows: TGTGCCAGCAGCTCCATGGACCCCGGGGAGCTGTTTTTT. Its translation: CASSSMDPGELFF.

This clonotype was picked up one time. This chain links TRBV11-3 with TRBJ2-1, with a weak D call TRBD1 (6 bases). The CDR3 runs to 14 residues. Between the trimmed V and J ends, which lost 5 bases and 13 bases, there was a span of 21 bases. The germline V gene encodes CDR1 SGHNT and CDR2 YENEEA. Here the CDR3 DNA reads TGTGCCAGCAGCCTGGGACACGACCAAGAGACCCAGTTCTTC. This gives the protein CASSLGHDQETQFF.

This clonotype was seen only a few times. The chain has TRBV7-2 and TRBJ2-3, with TRBD1 identical over 9 bases. In germline, CDR1 is SGHTA, CDR2 FQGNSA. There are 15 residues in the CDR3. The J segment lost 4 bases and the V segment lost 5 bases, leaving 7 bases of the junction unmatched. The CDR3 DNA reads TGTGCCAGCAGCGCCGGGACAGGGATACCAGATACGCAGTATTTT. It specifies CASSAGTGIPDTQYF.

This rearrangement joins TRBV7-2 to TRBJ1-6, with 9 nucleotides matching TRBD1. V was pared by 3 bases and J by 10 bases, with 10 bases of the junction left unmatched. From germline, CDR1 is SGHTA and CDR2 FQGNSA. This CDR3 has 16 residues. The CDR3 bases are TGTGCCAGCAGCTTTTGGGGACAGGGAAGGGGCTCACCCCTCCACTTT. The encoded protein is CASSFWGQGRGSPLHF. Combining the CDR3 with reference TRBV7-2 and TRBJ1-6 gives the whole variable domain GAGVSQSPSNKVTEKGKDVELRCDPISGHTALYWYRQSLGQGLEFLIYFQGNSAPDKSGLPSDRFSAERTGGSVSTLTIQRTQQEDSAVYLCASSFWGQGRGSPLHFGNGTRLTVT.

The chain links TRBV3-1 to TRBJ2-3; D uncertain. Trimming stripped 0 bases from V and 0 bases from J, with 7 bases between. CDR3 size: 15 residues. Germline CDR1 LGHDT, CDR2 YNNKEL (reference sequence). Written as DNA, the CDR3 is TGTGCCAGCAGCCAAGAAATCGGCAGCACAGATACGCAGTATTTT. Protein: CASSQEIGSTDTQYF.

The chain uses TRBV9 and TRBJ2-2; D tentatively reads TRBD1 or TRBD2 (6 bases each). Trimming cost V 1 base and J 6 bases, with 13 bases left between them. The CDR3 runs to 15 residues. Germline V gives CDR1 SGDLS, CDR2 YYNGEE. CDR3 DNA: TGTGCCAGCAGCGTATCACCGGGGGCGGCCGGGGAGCTGTTTTTT. This translates into CASSVSPGAAGELFF.

This clonotype appeared a few times. A much larger clone lies one base from this, so it may be a read error. V usage is TRBV6-6 and J usage is TRBJ1-5; 8 bases are a match to TRBD1. CDR1 and CDR2 (germline): MNHNY, SVGAGI (reference sequence). The length of the CDR3 is 14 residues. In nucleotides, the CDR3 is TGTGCCAGCAGTGACTCGGGACAGGATCAGCCCCAGCATTTT. Its protein product is CASSDSGQDQPQHF.

This clonotype was seen a handful of times. A junction boundary mismatches the germline segment, possibly from a read error. The chain links TRBV11-2 to TRBJ2-5, with TRBD1 as a possible D gene (5 bases). From germline, CDR1 is SGHAT and CDR2 FQNNGV. The CDR3 runs to 16 residues. The CDR3 DNA follows: TGTGCCAGCAGCTTAGATCCCCTCGGACACCAAGGGACCCAGTACTTC. It encodes CASSLDPLGHQGTQYF.

The chain has TRBV7-2 and TRBJ2-5; 8 bases are a match to TRBD2. V was pared by 3 bases and J by 4 bases, with 4 bases of the junction left unmatched. The CDR3 sequence is 14 residues long. CDR1 is SGHTA and CDR2 is FQGNSA in the germline V gene. CDR3: CASSFTSGTETQYF. CDR3 DNA sequence: TGTGCCAGCAGCTTCACTAGCGGAACAGAGACCCAGTACTTC. Supplemented by reference TRBV7-2 and TRBJ2-5, the full variable domain reads GAGVSQSPSNKVTEKGKDVELRCDPISGHTALYWYRQSLGQGLEFLIYFQGNSAPDKSGLPSDRFSAERTGGSVSTLTIQRTQQEDSAVYLCASSFTSGTETQYFGPGTRLLVL.

This clonotype has more than one count but fewer than ten. This may stem from a read error, because a much larger clone lies one nucleotide away. This chain joins TRBV6-6 and TRBJ2-7; D may match TRBD1 or TRBD2 (5 bases each). The CDR3 covers 14 residues. Germline V gene data show CDR1 as MNHNY and CDR2 as SVGAGI (reference sequence). CDR3 sequence reads: CASSYSGQDYGQYF. The CDR3 nucleotides read TGTGCCAGCAGTTACTCCGGACAAGACTACGGGCAGTACTTC.

This rearrangement joins TRBV7-2 to TRBJ1-1; tentative D call: TRBD1 (5 bases). Germline-derived CDR1 and CDR2 are SGHTA and FQGNSA. This CDR3 spans 15 amino acids. Deletions cut 5 bases from V and 2 bases from J, with 15 bases between. CDR3 loop: CASSNGGAGNTEAFF. For the CDR3, the DNA is TGTGCCAGCAGCAACGGTGGGGCCGGAAACACTGAAGCTTTCTTT.

This clonotype was seen a single time. This sequence joins TRBV30 and TRBJ1-2; no firm D call. This CDR3 contains 13 residues. Germline values: CDR1 GTSNPN, CDR2 SVGIG (reference sequence). The germline V and J ends were trimmed by 0 bases and 5 bases, with 10 bases remaining between them. The CDR3 here is CAWSVMFGYGYTF. DNA of the CDR3: TGTGCCTGGAGTGTAATGTTTGGGTATGGCTACACCTTC.

CDR3 bases: TGTGCCAGCAGTGGATCCCCGGGACAGCTGACTAGCGTTTGGACCGGGGAGCTGTTTTTT. Translating gives CASSGSPGQLTSVWTGELFF. The J gene is TRBJ2-2, the V gene TRBV12-3 or TRBV12-4, with D possibly being TRBD2 (8 bases). The length of the CDR3 is 20 residues. Trimming cost V 5 bases and J 5 bases, with 30 bases left between them.